Shown below are 9 T cell receptor beta chains from a single sample sequenced in a study of T-cell reconstitution after alpha-beta-depleted transplantation in children. As it was prepared, the TCRbeta library received unique molecular identifiers. TCRdb re-called the PCR reads through MiXCR, storing one row per CDR3 protein. Of 600,000 to 700,000 distinct CDR3 sequences listed, roughly 17% are singletons. Material: PBMCs from the stem cell graft donor, obtained from the stem cell graft. These receptors all come from a human donor who donated a stem cell graft to a child with acute myeloid leukemia.

This clonotype was seen ten or more times. The chain carries TRBV20-1 and TRBJ2-2, with 7 bases that match TRBD2. The V and J ends lost 5 bases and 6 bases, in that order; junction bases with no gene match: 9. This CDR3 region has 14 residues. Germline V gives CDR1 DFQATT, CDR2 SNEGSKA (reference sequence). This chain's CDR3 is CSAEASGEAGELFF. The CDR3 bases are TGCAGTGCTGAGGCGAGCGGGGAGGCCGGGGAGCTGTTTTTT.

This clonotype was counted once. The gene calls are TRBV28 and TRBJ1-5; TRBD1 matches 8 bases. CDR3 length: 16 residues. V dropped 6 bases and J dropped 6; count of bases not matched to a gene: 13. Germline V lookup: CDR1 MDHEN, CDR2 SYDVKM. This chain's CDR3 is CASRGGTGGGSQPQHF. For the CDR3, the DNA is TGTGCCAGCAGGGGGGGTACAGGGGGTGGGAGTCAGCCCCAGCATTTT.

This clonotype was seen many times. The chain uses TRBV6-5 and TRBJ1-1; D is uncertain. V was clipped by 0 bases and J by 0 bases, with 8 bases between them. The V gene's germline CDR1 is MNHEY and CDR2 SVGAGI. The CDR3 is 15 residues long. The CDR3 nucleotides are TGTGCCAGCAGTTACTCGCAGGAAATGAACACTGAAGCTTTCTTT. Its translation: CASSYSQEMNTEAFF.

There are many counts of this clonotype. The V call is TRBV6-5, the J call TRBJ2-5; TRBD2 is a possible D gene (6 bases). The CDR3 is 13 amino acids. V shed 0 bases and J shed 4 bases, with 6 bases lying between them. Germline CDR1 and CDR2: MNHEY and SVGAGI. CDR3 sequence: CASSYSRGETQYF. CDR3 bases: TGTGCCAGCAGTTACTCGCGGGGAGAGACCCAGTACTTC.

This clonotype was counted between two and nine times. V gene TRBV7-2 combines with J gene TRBJ1-6, with 8 bases aligning to TRBD1. Per germline, CDR1 SGHTA and CDR2 FQGNSA. V dropped 1 base and J dropped 11; count of bases not matched to a gene: 7. This CDR3 has 15 residues. The CDR3 reads CASSLGRAGGPPLHF. In DNA form, the CDR3 reads TGTGCCAGCAGCTTAGGGAGGGCAGGGGGCCCACCCCTCCACTTT.

This clonotype was detected a few times. V usage is TRBV7-2 and J usage is TRBJ2-7; perhaps TRBD2 as D (7 bases). Trimming took off 3 bases at V and 6 bases at J, with 18 bases between the two ends. This CDR3 has 15 amino acids. From germline, CDR1 is SGHTA and CDR2 FQGNSA. The CDR3 sequence is CASSFYHREGVEQYF. The CDR3 bases are TGTGCCAGCAGCTTCTACCACAGGGAGGGTGTCGAGCAGTACTTC.

This clonotype was seen ten or more times. The gene calls are TRBV20-1 and TRBJ2-5; D is possibly TRBD1 or TRBD2 (6 bases each). The CDR3 extends over 15 amino acids. Trimming took 0 bases from V and 2 from J, leaving 13 bases between them. CDR1 and CDR2 (germline): DFQATT, SNEGSKA (reference sequence). CDR3 region: CSARDLGGTQETQYF. CDR3 coding DNA: TGCAGTGCTAGAGATTTAGGGGGGACTCAAGAGACCCAGTACTTC.

In its sample, this clonotype was seen many times. This chain uses TRBV5-6 with TRBJ2-7, with no clear D. Germline loops: CDR1 SGHDT, CDR2 YYEEEE. Trimming took off 4 bases at V and 0 bases at J, with 17 bases between the two ends. The length of the CDR3 is 16 residues. The CDR3 coding sequence is TGTGCCAGCAGCCCTCTACTGAGCTCCGTCTCCTACGAGCAGTACTTC. This codes for CASSPLLSSVSYEQYF.

This clonotype showed up just a few times. The chain uses TRBV5-1 and TRBJ2-6; D remains ambiguous. Per germline, CDR1 SGHRS and CDR2 YFSETQ. V gave up 3 bases and J gave up 0 bases, with 25 bases separating them. The CDR3 covers 21 residues. The CDR3 is CASSSLSDGRALFSGANVLTF. In DNA form, the CDR3 reads TGCGCCAGCAGCTCACTCTCCGACGGCCGAGCATTATTCTCTGGGGCCAACGTCCTGACTTTC. Filled out from reference TRBV5-1 and TRBJ2-6, the complete variable domain reads KAGVTQTPRYLIKTRGQQVTLSCSPISGHRSVSWYQQTPGQGLQFLFEYFSETQRNKGNFPGRFSGRQFSNSRSEMNVSTLELGDSALYLCASSSLSDGRALFSGANVLTFGAGSRLTVL.